The 19 T cell receptor beta chains below were found in one sample sequenced in a study of T cell repertoires in cytomegalovirus infection. Their antigen targets remain unknown. TCRdb reprocessed the reads via MiXCR and lists one record per CDR3 protein. Among approximately 270,000 distinct CDR3 sequences listed, roughly a fifth were seen once. The source material was cultured PBMCs, sampled from culture after CMV antigen stimulation. The receptors come from a human donor in good health (CMV status not recorded). Some clones in this sample may be carry-over from other donors' samples.

This clonotype showed up just a few times. V and J are TRBV29-1 and TRBJ2-7; TRBD1 matches at 7 bases. J lost 3 bases, V lost 7 bases, and 12 bases had no gene match. The CDR3 length is 14 residues. Per the germline V gene, CDR1 is SQVTM and CDR2 is ANQGSEA. The CDR3, as DNA: TGCAGCGCCGAAACAGGGGCGCTAAGCTACGAGCAGTACGTC. This gives the protein CSAETGALSYEQYV.

This clonotype has a handful of counts. The CDR3 reads CASSQGRTGDFYGYTF. In DNA form, the CDR3 reads TGCGCCAGCAGCCAAGGGAGGACAGGGGATTTCTATGGCTACACCTTC. The chain links TRBV4-1 to TRBJ1-2; 9 nucleotides align to TRBD1. V lost 1 base, J lost 4 bases, and 7 bases stayed unmatched. This CDR3 has 16 residues. Per the germline V gene, CDR1 is MGHRA and CDR2 is YSYEKL.

This clonotype was counted between two and nine times. At one boundary the junction diverges from the germline segment, which might be a read error. V is TRBV28 and J is TRBJ2-7, with 8 bases lining up with TRBD1. CDR1 and CDR2 (germline): MDHEN, SYDVKM. CDR3 length: 13 residues. CDR3 region: CASSLDSFDRGDF. The CDR3 coding sequence is TGTGCCAGCAGTTTGGACTCGTTCGACAGGGGAGACTTC.

This clonotype was seen a handful of times. CDR3 sequence reads: CASSSQGATEAFF. The CDR3, as DNA: TGTGCCAGCAGCTCCCAGGGGGCGACTGAAGCTTTCTTT. The chain combines TRBV7-2 with TRBJ1-1, with TRBD1 identical over 8 bases. Germline-derived CDR1 and CDR2 are SGHTA and FQGNSA. The CDR3 runs 13 residues. After removal of 4 bases from V and 5 bases from J, the junction contained 3 bases not matched to a gene.

Only a few counts were recorded for this clonotype. This sequence joins TRBV24-1 and TRBJ2-1; D assignment may be TRBD1 or TRBD2 (5 bases each). V dropped 6 bases and J dropped 1 base, with 15 bases sitting between them. The CDR3 contains 16 residues. Per the germline V gene, CDR1 is KGHDR and CDR2 is SFDVKD. DNA of the CDR3: TGTGCCACCAGTTCGGTGGGGGAACCATCCTACAATGAGCAGTTCTTC. As protein: CATSSVGEPSYNEQFF.

The chain recombines TRBV6-1 with TRBJ2-5; perhaps TRBD2 as D (6 bases). The CDR3 runs 14 residues. Germline values: CDR1 MNHNS, CDR2 SASEGT. Trimming stripped 3 bases from V and 3 bases from J, with 11 bases between. The CDR3 region has the DNA TGTGCCAGCAGTGATGGCGGGGCAGAAGAGACCCAGTACTTC. Encoded protein: CASSDGGAEETQYF.

In this sample, this clonotype turned up once. Since a much larger clone is just one base distant, this may be a read error. CDR3 loop: CASSLAPREGRETRYF. The CDR3 nucleotides read TGTGCCAGCAGCTTAGCGCCCCGGGAGGGCCGAGAGACCCGGTACTTC. This chain uses TRBV7-2 with TRBJ2-5; 8 bases are shared with TRBD2. The CDR3 contains 16 residues. Per germline, CDR1 SGHTA and CDR2 FQGNSA.

The chain employs TRBV28 and TRBJ1-5; D is unresolved. With 3 bases removed from V and 3 bases from J, the gap between germline ends came to 18 bases. Germline V gene data show CDR1 as MDHEN and CDR2 as SYDVKM. The CDR3 is 17 residues long. CDR3 in DNA: TGTGCCAGCAGTTTTATCTTCAGCCCCGGCCCCAATCAGCCCCAGCATTTT. Translation gives CASSFIFSPGPNQPQHF.

V usage is TRBV7-2 and J usage is TRBJ1-5; D is unresolved. Trimming shortened V by 5 bases and J by 1 base, and 6 bases separated the two germline ends. Germline-derived CDR1 and CDR2 are SGHTA and FQGNSA. CDR3 length: 13 residues. CDR3 bases: TGTGCCAGCAGCCCGCAAAGCAATCAGCCCCAGCATTTT. The encoded protein is CASSPQSNQPQHF.

This clonotype showed up many times. The chain combines TRBV7-3 with TRBJ2-5; possible D gene TRBD2, 6 bases. The V and J ends lost 2 bases and 1 base respectively, with 14 bases between them. The CDR3 extends over 16 amino acids. Germline CDR1 is SGHTA and CDR2 is FQGTGA. The CDR3 DNA sequence: TGTGCCAGCAGCTTAGGAGGTGCTAGCGTCCAAGAGACCCAGTACTTC. It encodes CASSLGGASVQETQYF. Looking up the rest from reference TRBV7-3 and TRBJ2-5 gives the full variable domain: GAGVSQTPSNKVTEKGKYVELRCDPISGHTALYWYRQSLGQGPEFLIYFQGTGAADDSGLPNDRFFAVRPEGSVSTLKIQRTERGDSAVYLCASSLGGASVQETQYFGPGTRLLVL.

This clonotype was seen more than once but under ten times. The chain joins TRBV28 to TRBJ2-7; D gene uncertain. The length of the CDR3 is 11 residues. The germline V gene has CDR1 MDHEN and CDR2 SYDVKM. V was shortened by 5 bases and J by 2 bases, with 4 bases between the two germline ends. The chain's CDR3 is CASSDTYEQYF. The DNA of the CDR3 is TGTGCCAGCAGTGACACCTACGAGCAGTACTTC.

This clonotype was found a few times. The chain employs TRBV12-5 and TRBJ2-1; 8 positions agree with TRBD2. Germline lookup yields CDR1 LGHNT and CDR2 FRNRAP. This CDR3 region has 13 residues. V shed 1 base and J 13 bases; nucleotides not matched to a gene: 6. CDR3 DNA: TGTGCTAGTGGTTTGGGACTAGCGACTAACCAGTTCTTC. It translates to CASGLGLATNQFF.

In this sample, this clonotype turned up many times. V gene TRBV7-2 combines with J gene TRBJ1-1; 7 bases map to TRBD1. V lost 6 bases and J lost 1; bases outside the gene matches: 8. The length of the CDR3 is 15 residues. Germline V gene sequence: CDR1 SGHTA, CDR2 FQGNSA. The CDR3 DNA sequence: TGTGCCAGCAGTAGCAGACAGGGAACGAACACTGAAGCTTTCTTT. This translates into CASSSRQGTNTEAFF.

This clonotype was recorded a few times. The gene calls are TRBV7-8 and TRBJ2-1; TRBD2 might be the D (5 bases). The V gene lost 5 bases and the J gene lost 9 bases, with 17 bases spanning the gap. Germline V gene lookup returns CDR1 SGHVS and CDR2 FQNEAQ. The CDR3 extends over 14 amino acids. CDR3 in DNA: TGTGCCAGCAGCCCCCGTGGGAGTCTGTCTGAGCAGTTCTTC. This gives the protein CASSPRGSLSEQFF.

The V and J genes are TRBV2 and TRBJ1-5; 7 nucleotides agree with TRBD1. V trimming: 5 bases; J trimming: 2 bases; junction bases outside the gene matches: 6. In germline, CDR1 is SNHLY, CDR2 FYNNEI. The CDR3 consists of 15 residues. In nucleotides, the CDR3 is TGTGCCAGCAGTAGACAGGGAGGCGGCAATCAGCCCCAGCATTTT. This translates into CASSRQGGGNQPQHF.

A note on this clonotype: Germline is not matched at one junction end, which may reflect a read error. The V gene is TRBV13, the J gene TRBJ1-1; no reliable D call. Germline V lookup: CDR1 PRHDT, CDR2 FYEKMQ (reference sequence). This CDR3 is built from 13 residues. The CDR3 region has the DNA TGTGCCAGCAGTTTAGCCGATAACACTGAAGCTTTCTTT. Its protein product is CASSLADNTEAFF.

This clonotype showed up just once. V and J are TRBV5-6 and TRBJ2-1; D unresolved. The V gene's germline CDR1 is SGHDT and CDR2 YYEEEE. Trimming took off 0 bases at V and 7 bases at J, with 5 bases between the two ends. This CDR3 is built from 12 residues. The CDR3 spells CASSLVMNEQFF. CDR3 in DNA: TGTGCCAGCAGCTTGGTGATGAATGAGCAGTTCTTC.

This clonotype was seen repeatedly, ten times or more. V is TRBV7-2 and J is TRBJ2-3; TRBD2 matches 12 bases. The CDR3 has 16 amino acids. CDR1 SGHTA and CDR2 FQGNSA come from the germline V gene. Germline trimming cut 3 bases from V and 8 bases from J; bases unmatched to any gene: 9. The CDR3 nucleotides are TGTGCCAGCAGCTTCGGACTAGCGGGACGGAAGGGTACGCAGTATTTT. Its protein is CASSFGLAGRKGTQYF. Combining the CDR3 with reference TRBV7-2 and TRBJ2-3 gives the whole variable domain GAGVSQSPSNKVTEKGKDVELRCDPISGHTALYWYRQSLGQGLEFLIYFQGNSAPDKSGLPSDRFSAERTGGSVSTLTIQRTQQEDSAVYLCASSFGLAGRKGTQYFGPGTRLTVL.

There are many counts of this clonotype. V and J are TRBV12-3 or TRBV12-4 and TRBJ2-1, with 7 bases aligning to TRBD2. The CDR3 runs to 15 residues. Trimming took 2 bases from V and 4 from J; bases not matched to a gene: 5. The CDR3 DNA is TGTGCCAGCAGTTTACGGCTAGCGGAATACAATGAGCAGTTCTTC. Its protein product is CASSLRLAEYNEQFF.